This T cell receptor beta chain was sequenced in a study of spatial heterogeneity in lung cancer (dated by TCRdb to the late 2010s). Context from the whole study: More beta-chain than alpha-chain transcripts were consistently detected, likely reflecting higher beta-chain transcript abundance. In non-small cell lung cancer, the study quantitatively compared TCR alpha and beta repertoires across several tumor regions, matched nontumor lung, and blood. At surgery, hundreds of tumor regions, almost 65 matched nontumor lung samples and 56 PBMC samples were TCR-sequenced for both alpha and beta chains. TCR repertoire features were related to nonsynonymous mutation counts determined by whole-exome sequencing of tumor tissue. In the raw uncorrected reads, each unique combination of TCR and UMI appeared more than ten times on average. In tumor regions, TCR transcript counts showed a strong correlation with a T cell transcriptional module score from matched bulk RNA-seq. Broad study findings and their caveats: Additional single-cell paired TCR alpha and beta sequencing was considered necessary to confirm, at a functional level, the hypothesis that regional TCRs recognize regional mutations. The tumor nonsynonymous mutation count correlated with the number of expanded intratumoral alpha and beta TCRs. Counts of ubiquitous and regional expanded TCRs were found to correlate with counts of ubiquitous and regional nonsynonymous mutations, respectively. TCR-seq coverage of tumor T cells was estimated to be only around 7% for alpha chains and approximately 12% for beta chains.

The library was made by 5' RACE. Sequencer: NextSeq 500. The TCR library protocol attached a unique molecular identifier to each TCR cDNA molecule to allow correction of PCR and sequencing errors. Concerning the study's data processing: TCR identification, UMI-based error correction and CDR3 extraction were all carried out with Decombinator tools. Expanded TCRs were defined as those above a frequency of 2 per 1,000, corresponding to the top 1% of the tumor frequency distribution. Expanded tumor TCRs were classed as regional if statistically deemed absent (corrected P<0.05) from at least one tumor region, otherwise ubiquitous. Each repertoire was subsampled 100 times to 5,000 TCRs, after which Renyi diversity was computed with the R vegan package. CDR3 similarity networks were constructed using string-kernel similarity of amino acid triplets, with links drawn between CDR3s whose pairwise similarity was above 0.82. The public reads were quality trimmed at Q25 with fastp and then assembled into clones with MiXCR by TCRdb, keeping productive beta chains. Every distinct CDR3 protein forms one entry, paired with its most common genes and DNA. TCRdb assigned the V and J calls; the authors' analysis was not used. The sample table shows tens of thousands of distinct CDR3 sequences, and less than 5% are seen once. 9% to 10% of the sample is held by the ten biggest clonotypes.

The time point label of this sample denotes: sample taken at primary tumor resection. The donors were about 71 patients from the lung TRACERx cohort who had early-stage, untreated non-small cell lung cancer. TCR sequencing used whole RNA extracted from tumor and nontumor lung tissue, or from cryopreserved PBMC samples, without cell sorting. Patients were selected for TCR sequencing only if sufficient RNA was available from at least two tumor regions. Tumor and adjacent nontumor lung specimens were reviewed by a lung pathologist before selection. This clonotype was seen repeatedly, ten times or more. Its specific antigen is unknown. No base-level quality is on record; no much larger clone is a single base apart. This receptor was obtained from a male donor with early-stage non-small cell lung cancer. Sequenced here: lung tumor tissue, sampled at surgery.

The DNA reads as follows: TGCAGTGCTCTTAGGTTAGCGGGGGCTGACAATGAGCAGTTCTTC. Translated, it gives CSALRLAGADNEQFF. The rearrangement joined TRBV20-1 to TRBJ2-1, with 9 bases matching TRBD2. The CDR3 measures 15 amino acids from cysteine to phenylalanine. The sequence is cut down to CDR3 DNA, 45 bases in frame from base 1. V is cut back by 5 bases and J by 5 bases, with 10 bases in the junction unmatched. Based on the germline V gene (reference sequence), the CDR1 and CDR2 sequences are DFQATT and SNEGSKA.